Each of the 24 T cell receptor beta chains below was sequenced from the same sample in a study of long-term antiretroviral therapy in people with HIV. An immunoSEQ assay, version v3.0, was performed at survey level. Repertoires were generated with immunoSEQ multiplex PCR, while TCRdb's copy carries only in-frame clones and drops some. The repertoire holds 42,000 or so clones, 75% to 90% seen once, with roughly 5.7% in the top ten. Sequenced material: unsorted PBMCs, taken 3.1 years after starting antiretroviral therapy. These receptors originate from a woman in her forties or fifties with HIV.

V gene TRBV5-1 combines with J gene TRBJ2-3, with 8 nucleotides matching TRBD2. The CDR3 consists of 15 residues. V dropped 1 base and J dropped 4; count of bases not matched to a gene: 5. Germline CDR1 is SGHRS and CDR2 is YFSETQ. CDR3 region: CASSLRIGGADTQYF. The CDR3 bases are TGCGCCAGCAGCTTGAGGATCGGGGGGGCAGATACGCAGTATTTT.

The chain has TRBV7-3 and TRBJ1-1; unclear D gene. The CDR3 loop spans 15 amino acids. The germline CDR1 and CDR2 sequences are SGHTA and FQGTGA. V shed 2 bases and J shed 0 bases, with 10 bases lying between them. This CDR3 is CASSLYEVVNTEAFF. CDR3 nucleotide sequence: TGTGCCAGCAGCTTATACGAGGTGGTGAACACTGAAGCTTTCTTT. Drawing the rest from reference TRBV7-3 and TRBJ1-1, the complete variable domain is GAGVSQTPSNKVTEKGKYVELRCDPISGHTALYWYRQSLGQGPEFLIYFQGTGAADDSGLPNDRFFAVRPEGSVSTLKIQRTERGDSAVYLCASSLYEVVNTEAFFGQGTRLTVV.

This rearrangement joins TRBV29-1 to TRBJ2-3; a possible D gene is TRBD2 (6 bases). CDR3 length equals 14 residues. Germline CDR1 and CDR2: SQVTM and ANQGSEA. V was clipped by 2 bases and J by 4 bases, with 13 bases between them. The CDR3, as DNA: TGCAGCGTTGAAATGCGGGGTATCCCAGATACGCAGTATTTT. This encodes CSVEMRGIPDTQYF.

The table lists this clone with a count of one. This chain joins TRBV6-4 and TRBJ1-1, with 7 bases lining up with TRBD1. With V trimmed by 6 bases and J by 3 bases, 10 bases remained unmatched. Germline CDR1 and CDR2: MRHNA and SNTAGT. This CDR3 is 15 amino acids long. DNA of the CDR3: TGTGCCAGCAGCCGGGACAGTTCAAGTTACACTGAAGCTTTCTTT. It specifies CASSRDSSSYTEAFF.

The J gene is TRBJ1-2, the V gene TRBV29-1; the match to TRBD1 covers 9 bases. The V segment lost 4 bases and the J segment 4 bases; nucleotides outside the gene matches: 7. Looked up from germline, CDR1 is SQVTM and CDR2 is ANQGSEA. This CDR3 contains 14 residues. CDR3 DNA sequence: TGCAGCGTTGGGGGGAACAGGGGGCCCTATGGCTACACCTTC. This gives the protein CSVGGNRGPYGYTF.

The chain employs TRBV27 and TRBJ1-2; the match to TRBD1 covers 7 bases. Germline trimming cut 5 bases from V and 1 base from J; bases unmatched to any gene: 13. The length of the CDR3 is 17 residues. Germline CDR1 and CDR2: MNHEY and SMNVEV (reference sequence). In DNA form, the CDR3 reads TGTGCCAGCAGTGGGGGGACAGCGTTAGGATATAACTATGGCTACACCTTC. Encoded protein: CASSGGTALGYNYGYTF.

This clone has only one observation. The chain employs TRBV14 and TRBJ2-7; 11 bases align to TRBD1. The CDR3 is 15 amino acids. After removal of 4 bases from V and 4 bases from J, the junction contained 6 bases not matched to a gene. Germline V gene sequence: CDR1 SGHDN, CDR2 FVKESK. The CDR3 DNA reads as TGTGCCAGCAGCCGCACCGGGACAGGGGGATACGAGCAGTACTTC. Encoded protein: CASSRTGTGGYEQYF.

The rearrangement joins TRBV6-5 to TRBJ2-1; a possible D gene is TRBD1 (7 bases). The CDR3 contains 14 residues. Deletions cut 8 bases from V and 4 bases from J, with 15 bases between. The germline gives CDR1 MNHEY, CDR2 SVGAGI. The chain's CDR3 is CASARDSLYNEQFF. CDR3 DNA: TGTGCCAGCGCGCGGGACAGCCTATACAATGAGCAGTTCTTC.

The table lists this clone with a count of one. The chain recombines TRBV13 with TRBJ2-3, with 7 bases fitting TRBD2. This CDR3 has 16 residues. Germline assignment: CDR1 PRHDT and CDR2 FYEKMQ (reference sequence). V dropped 4 bases and J dropped 2; count of bases not matched to a gene: 9. For the CDR3, the DNA is TGTGCCAGCAGCTACCCCGCGGGGGACCACACAGATACGCAGTATTTT. It specifies CASSYPAGDHTDTQYF.

The chain employs TRBV5-1 and TRBJ2-2, with 12 bases fitting TRBD1. The germline gives CDR1 SGHRS, CDR2 YFSETQ. With V trimmed by 8 bases and J by 3 bases, 8 bases remained unmatched. The CDR3 covers 16 residues. The CDR3, as DNA: TGCGCCAGTATCCGGGACAGGGGGCCGGACACCGGGGAGCTGTTTTTT. It encodes CASIRDRGPDTGELFF. Together with reference TRBV5-1 and TRBJ2-2, the CDR3 gives the full variable domain: KAGVTQTPRYLIKTRGQQVTLSCSPISGHRSVSWYQQTPGQGLQFLFEYFSETQRNKGNFPGRFSGRQFSNSRSEMNVSTLELGDSALYLCASIRDRGPDTGELFFGEGSRLTVL.

V gene TRBV29-1 combines with J gene TRBJ1-2; D call uncertain. CDR3 length: 12 amino acids. V lost 7 bases and J 3 bases, leaving 12 bases between the germline ends. Germline V lookup: CDR1 SQVTM, CDR2 ANQGSEA. The CDR3, as DNA: TGCAGCGCGCAATACACGGACTATGGCTACACCTTC. Protein: CSAQYTDYGYTF.

The rearrangement joins TRBV19 to TRBJ1-1, with unresolved D. Germline CDR1 is LNHDA and CDR2 is SQIVND (reference sequence). Trimming shortened V by 5 bases and J by 8 bases, and 9 bases separated the two germline ends. The CDR3 has 11 residues. For the CDR3, the DNA is TGTGCCAGTAGTCCGGGCATGGAAGCTTTCTTT. It yields the protein CASSPGMEAFF.

The V and J genes are TRBV7-9 and TRBJ1-4; 9 nucleotides align to TRBD1. Germline CDR1 reads SEHNR; CDR2 reads FQNEAQ (reference sequence). Trimming took 4 bases from V and 8 from J; bases not matched to a gene: 2. This CDR3 has 13 residues. The CDR3: CASSSDRGEKLFF. CDR3 coding DNA: TGTGCCAGCAGCTCCGACAGGGGGGAAAAACTGTTTTTT.

This chain uses TRBV10-1 with TRBJ1-1; D not certain. V lost 2 bases and J lost 1, with 5 bases in between. CDR1 is WNHNN, CDR2 SYGVQD, per germline (reference sequence). The CDR3 loop spans 13 amino acids. CDR3 protein: CASSEHGNTEAFF. CDR3 nucleotides: TGCGCCAGCAGTGAGCATGGGAACACTGAAGCTTTCTTT.

The genes are TRBV21-1 and TRBJ2-7. TRBV21-1 is listed as a pseudogene. There are 12 residues in the CDR3. The CDR3 sequence: CASLGGFWGQYF. CDR3 nucleotides: TGTGCCAGCCTAGGCGGTTTCTGGGGGCAGTACTTC.

This chain links TRBV25-1 with TRBJ1-2; 7 bases line up with TRBD1. Germline CDR1 MGHDK, CDR2 SYGVNS. V shed 4 bases, J shed 10 bases, and the junction held 9 bases outside the gene matches. The CDR3 totals 13 residues. CDR3 in DNA: TGTGCCAGCAGTGGTCTCCGGGACAGATACTACACCTTC. It specifies CASSGLRDRYYTF.

The chain joins TRBV5-1 to TRBJ2-2; 8 nucleotides line up with TRBD1. The CDR3 is 15 amino acids. The V gene's germline CDR1 is SGHRS and CDR2 YFSETQ. V shed 4 bases, J shed 4 bases, and the junction held 6 bases outside the gene matches. The CDR3 region has the DNA TGCGCCAGCAGCGTGCGACAGGGGAGCACCGGGGAGCTGTTTTTT. It specifies CASSVRQGSTGELFF.

The gene calls are TRBV6-1 and TRBJ2-7, with no clear D. V gave up 2 bases and J gave up 0 bases, with 11 bases separating them. Looked up from germline, CDR1 is MNHNS and CDR2 is SASEGT. The CDR3 contains 15 residues. CDR3 in amino acids: CASSEPKIYSYEQYF. Here the CDR3 DNA reads TGTGCCAGCAGTGAACCCAAGATCTACTCCTACGAGCAGTACTTC.

The CDR3: CASRLGGDRGLYGYTF. The CDR3, as DNA: TGTGCCAGCAGGCTTGGGGGGGACAGGGGGCTCTATGGCTACACCTTC. The chain has TRBV28 and TRBJ1-2, with 12 positions matching TRBD1. The CDR3 loop spans 16 amino acids. Germline-derived CDR1 and CDR2 are MDHEN and SYDVKM. V shed 6 bases and J 4 bases; nucleotides not matched to a gene: 9.

The rearrangement links TRBV25-1 to TRBJ1-3; the match to TRBD1 covers 7 bases. Per germline, CDR1 MGHDK and CDR2 SYGVNS. CDR3 length: 17 residues. J was trimmed by 0 bases and V by 2 bases; bases with no gene match: 7. CDR3 loop: CASSEARGSISGNTIYF. As DNA, the CDR3 is TGTGCCAGCAGTGAAGCCAGGGGGAGCATCTCTGGAAACACCATATATTTT.

The chain joins TRBV27 to TRBJ1-1, with a weak D call TRBD1 (6 bases). Germline V gene sequence: CDR1 MNHEY, CDR2 SMNVEV (reference sequence). V was clipped by 5 bases and J by 1 base, with 29 bases between them. The CDR3 has 20 residues. CDR3 loop: CASSALKQGGYYMANTEAFF. The DNA of the CDR3 is TGTGCCAGCAGTGCTTTAAAACAGGGTGGGTACTACATGGCGAACACTGAAGCTTTCTTT.

The chain has TRBV29-1 and TRBJ2-1, with a tentative D call TRBD2 (6 bases). The germline V gene has CDR1 SQVTM and CDR2 ANQGSEA. V was cut by 5 bases and J by 1 base, with 12 bases left in between. This CDR3 contains 14 residues. CDR3 DNA: TGCAGCGTTCTAGCGTCTGGTTCCTACAATGAGCAGTTCTTC. Its protein is CSVLASGSYNEQFF.

A note on this clone: One junction end disagrees with the germline gene, perhaps due to a read error. The CDR3 DNA is TGTGCTAGCAGCCCCGACTTCGTAACCGGGGAGCTGTTTTTT. It specifies CASSPDFVTGELFF. The chain combines TRBV7-7 with TRBJ2-2; D ambiguous. This CDR3 is 14 amino acids long. Germline CDR1 reads SSHAT; CDR2 reads FNYEAQ (reference sequence).

By share of the sample, this clone is medium-sized. This rearrangement joins TRBV30 to TRBJ1-6; D gene ambiguous. The CDR3 length is 16 residues. Trimming removed 4 bases at V and 0 bases at J, with 13 bases between. The germline CDR1 and CDR2 sequences are GTSNPN and SVGIG (reference sequence). CDR3 region: CAWTFAGYSYNSPLHF. Here the CDR3 DNA reads TGTGCCTGGACATTCGCGGGTTACTCCTATAATTCACCCCTCCACTTT.